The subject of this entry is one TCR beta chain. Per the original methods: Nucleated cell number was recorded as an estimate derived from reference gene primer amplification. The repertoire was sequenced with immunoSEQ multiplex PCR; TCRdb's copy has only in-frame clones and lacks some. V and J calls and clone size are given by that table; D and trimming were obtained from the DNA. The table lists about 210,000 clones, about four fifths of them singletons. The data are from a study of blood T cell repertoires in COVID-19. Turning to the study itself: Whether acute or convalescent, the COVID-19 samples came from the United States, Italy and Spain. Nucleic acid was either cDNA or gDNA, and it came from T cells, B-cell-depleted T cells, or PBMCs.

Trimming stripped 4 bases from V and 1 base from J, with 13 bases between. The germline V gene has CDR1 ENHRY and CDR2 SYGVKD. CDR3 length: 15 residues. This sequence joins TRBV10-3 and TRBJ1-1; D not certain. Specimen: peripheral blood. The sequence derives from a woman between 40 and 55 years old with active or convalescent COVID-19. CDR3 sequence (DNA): TGTGCCATCAGTGGGCCCTTACATCCGAACACTGAAGCTTTCTTT. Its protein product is CAISGPLHPNTEAFF.